This TCR beta chain was documented in a study of identical twins. CDR1 and CDR2 (germline): SGHRS, YFSETQ. The CDR3 extends over 13 amino acids. J was trimmed by 4 bases and V by 4 bases; bases with no gene match: 3. This clonotype was observed at least ten times. TCRdb called the 5' RACE reads again in MiXCR, with one record for every CDR3 protein. The profile shows around 510,000 distinct CDR3 sequences, approximately 15% of them singletons. These data also formed part of another study, on yellow fever vaccine responses in identical twins.

The rearrangement links TRBV5-1 to TRBJ2-5; 8 bases fit TRBD1. The sample taken for sequencing was CD4+ T cells sorted from blood. The TCR comes from a woman younger than 30 in good health. The DNA for the CDR3 is TGCGCCAGCAGCCCCGGACAGGGAGAGACCCAGTACTTC. Protein product: CASSPGQGETQYF.